The next 15 T cell receptor beta chains were all read from a single sample in a study of T cell repertoires in cytomegalovirus infection. TCRdb processed the reads anew with MiXCR; each CDR3 protein has one entry. The sample gives about 480,000 distinct CDR3 sequences, 33% of which show up once; 15% to 20% is in the top ten. These receptors' targets are unknown. The source material was cultured PBMCs, sampled from culture after CMV antigen stimulation. The source is a human donor in good health (CMV status not recorded). Some clones in this sample may be carry-over from other donors' samples.

This clonotype occurred a few times. V is TRBV5-1 and J is TRBJ1-2; D is ambiguous. Trimming cost V 5 bases and J 3 bases, with 11 bases left between them. This CDR3 region has 13 residues. Looked up from germline, CDR1 is SGHRS and CDR2 is YFSETQ. CDR3 loop: CASSTKVDYGYTF. The CDR3 DNA sequence: TGCGCCAGCAGTACTAAGGTTGACTATGGCTACACCTTC. Drawing the rest from reference TRBV5-1 and TRBJ1-2, the complete variable domain is KAGVTQTPRYLIKTRGQQVTLSCSPISGHRSVSWYQQTPGQGLQFLFEYFSETQRNKGNFPGRFSGRQFSNSRSEMNVSTLELGDSALYLCASSTKVDYGYTFGSGTRLTVV.

V and J are TRBV29-1 and TRBJ1-1; TRBD1 matches at 7 bases. The CDR3 runs to 13 residues. V dropped 5 bases and J dropped 5; count of bases not matched to a gene: 8. The germline V gene has CDR1 SQVTM and CDR2 ANQGSEA. The CDR3 region is CSVTDRAGTEAFF. Written as DNA, the CDR3 is TGCAGCGTTACTGACAGGGCTGGAACTGAAGCTTTCTTT.

This clonotype showed up many times. The chain carries TRBV7-8 and TRBJ2-1, with 10 bases lining up with TRBD2. The CDR3 length is 15 residues. The junction had 4 bases not matched to a gene; V was cut back by 5 bases and J by 3 bases. Germline assignment: CDR1 SGHVS and CDR2 FQNEAQ. The CDR3 sequence is CASSPRLAGYNEQFF. In nucleotides, the CDR3 is TGTGCCAGCAGCCCGAGACTAGCGGGCTACAATGAGCAGTTCTTC.

This clonotype has at least ten counts. The chain combines TRBV12-3 or TRBV12-4 with TRBJ2-5; unclear D gene. This CDR3 contains 11 residues. The V gene lost 6 bases and the J gene lost 5 bases, with 7 bases spanning the gap. This chain's CDR3 is CASSLRETQYF. As DNA, the CDR3 is TGTGCCAGCAGCTTGAGGGAGACCCAGTACTTC.

This chain links TRBV30 with TRBJ2-7, with 9 bases lining up with TRBD2. V gave up 5 bases and J gave up 0 bases; unmatched junction bases: 5. The CDR3 length is 14 residues. CDR1 GTSNPN and CDR2 SVGIG come from the germline V gene (reference sequence). CDR3 residues: CAWSVSGSSYEQYF. CDR3 in DNA: TGTGCCTGGTCGGTTAGCGGGAGCTCCTACGAGCAGTACTTC. The variable domain in full, completed from reference TRBV30 and TRBJ2-7, reads SQTIHQWPATLVQPVGSPLSLECTVEGTSNPNLYWYRQAAGRGLQLLFYSVGIGQISSEVPQNLSASRPQDRQFILSSKKLLLSDSGFYLCAWSVSGSSYEQYFGPGTRLTVT.

This chain uses TRBV7-2 with TRBJ2-3, with 7 bases fitting TRBD2. There are 14 residues in the CDR3. Germline CDR1 and CDR2: SGHTA and FQGNSA. V lost 5 bases and J lost 1; bases outside the gene matches: 3. The CDR3 reads CASSRDYRTDTQYF. The DNA of the CDR3 is TGTGCCAGCAGCCGGGACTATCGCACAGATACGCAGTATTTT.

This clonotype was seen many times. J is TRBJ2-5 and V is TRBV7-2; 7 nucleotides align to TRBD2. Germline CDR1 SGHTA, CDR2 FQGNSA. This CDR3 comprises 14 residues. V lost 5 bases, J lost 3 bases, and 6 bases stayed unmatched. DNA of the CDR3: TGTGCCAGCAGCCTCGCGAGCGGGGAAGAGACCCAGTACTTC. Its protein is CASSLASGEETQYF.

In its sample, this clonotype was seen once. The chain couples TRBV5-6 to TRBJ1-2; no clear D. Trimming pared 3 bases from V and 3 bases from J, leaving 12 bases between. Germline V lookup: CDR1 SGHDT, CDR2 YYEEEE. This CDR3 has 14 residues. The DNA of the CDR3 is TGTGCCAGCAGCTCTCCGACGGACCACTATGGCTACACCTTC. It encodes CASSSPTDHYGYTF.

The chain combines TRBV5-6 with TRBJ2-3; D uncertain. Germline CDR1 is SGHDT and CDR2 is YYEEEE. The CDR3 loop spans 16 amino acids. Trimming took off 1 base at V and 2 bases at J, with 14 bases between the two ends. DNA of the CDR3: TGTGCCAGCAGCTTGTTGACCCTAATTAACACAGATACGCAGTATTTT. Translating it yields CASSLLTLINTDTQYF.

The V gene is TRBV4-1, the J gene TRBJ2-1; 8 nucleotides line up with TRBD2. The trim removed 4 bases at V and 10 bases at J, leaving 12 bases unmatched. The CDR3 extends over 15 amino acids. CDR1 and CDR2 from the germline V gene are MGHRA and YSYEKL. The CDR3 DNA is TGCGCCAGCAGCCCCAAGGCGGGAGGCCTTCAAGAGCAGTTCTTC. Translating it yields CASSPKAGGLQEQFF.

A single count supports this clonotype. The chain carries TRBV18 and TRBJ2-3; 8 bases fit TRBD2. V shed 2 bases and J 0 bases; nucleotides not matched to a gene: 4. The CDR3 has 16 residues. Germline values: CDR1 KGHSH, CDR2 LQKENI. The CDR3 DNA is TGTGCCAGCTCACCATTATCTAGCGGGAGCACAGATACGCAGTATTTT. Translation gives CASSPLSSGSTDTQYF.

The CDR3 DNA is TGCAGCGGCTTGAAGAACACTGAAGCTTTCTTT. Translated, it gives CSGLKNTEAFF. The chain joins TRBV29-1 to TRBJ1-1, with D hard to call. The CDR3 extends over 11 amino acids. V lost 7 bases and J lost 1, with 7 bases in between. Germline lookup yields CDR1 SQVTM and CDR2 ANQGSEA.

The chain links TRBV4-1 to TRBJ1-1; D is ambiguous. CDR3 size: 15 residues. Trimming took 2 bases from V and 5 from J, leaving 15 bases between them. Germline V gene sequence: CDR1 MGHRA, CDR2 YSYEKL. The CDR3 DNA is TGCGCCAGCAGCCAAAGACCCGGAGGAGGAACTGAAGCTTTCTTT. Protein product: CASSQRPGGGTEAFF.

This clonotype was found many times. The chain employs TRBV7-2 and TRBJ1-1; D is undetermined. Trimming removed 3 bases from V and 1 base from J, with 9 bases in between. The germline CDR1 and CDR2 sequences are SGHTA and FQGNSA. This CDR3 contains 14 residues. The CDR3 region has the DNA TGTGCCAGCAGCTTGAATGGGAGGAACACTGAAGCTTTCTTT. It encodes CASSLNGRNTEAFF.

This clonotype turned up a few times. The rearrangement links TRBV28 to TRBJ2-1, with D possibly being TRBD2 (5 bases). CDR3 length: 14 amino acids. Germline CDR1 MDHEN, CDR2 SYDVKM. Trimming pared 6 bases from V and 1 base from J, leaving 10 bases between. The CDR3 bases are TGTGCCAGCAGAGGTAGGACTTCCTACAATGAGCAGTTCTTC. Its protein product is CASRGRTSYNEQFF.